Following are 30 T cell receptor beta chains from one sample sequenced in a study of cytomegalovirus exposure and HLA in healthy donors. The primer mix had 60 Vbeta and 13 Jbeta primers. Method: immunoSEQ multiplex PCR; TCRdb's copy keeps in-frame clones and lacks some. The profile shows some 150,000 clones, 70% to 80% of them singletons. Sequencing used PBMCs. The receptors here all came from a woman in her 40s in good health and CMV-seronegative.

The rearrangement links TRBV5-1 to TRBJ2-7; D is possibly TRBD2 (6 bases). The length of the CDR3 is 14 residues. V dropped 4 bases and J dropped 4 bases, with 15 bases sitting between them. The germline CDR1 and CDR2 sequences are SGHRS and YFSETQ. The CDR3 coding sequence is TGCGCCAGCAGCACTGAGACTAGACCGTACGAGCAGTACTTC. Translating gives CASSTETRPYEQYF.

This clone came up once. This sequence joins TRBV13 and TRBJ2-7; 12 nucleotides line up with TRBD2. Germline assignment: CDR1 PRHDT and CDR2 FYEKMQ (reference sequence). The CDR3 runs to 16 residues. The V segment lost 3 bases and the J segment 3 bases; nucleotides outside the gene matches: 6. CDR3 in amino acids: CASSLRSTSGSYEQYF. In DNA form, the CDR3 reads TGTGCCAGCAGCTTGAGGTCGACTAGCGGGAGCTACGAGCAGTACTTC.

The chain carries TRBV29-1 and TRBJ1-2; 9 bases agree with TRBD1. J gave up 6 bases and V 6 bases, and 5 bases lay outside the gene matches. From germline, CDR1 is SQVTM and CDR2 ANQGSEA. CDR3 length: 12 amino acids. The CDR3 sequence: CSVGQGLNGYTF. CDR3 sequence (DNA): TGCAGCGTGGGACAGGGTTTGAATGGCTACACCTTC.

CDR3 region: CASSRPTGGANEQFF. The CDR3 DNA is TGTGCCAGCAGCCGCCCGACGGGAGGGGCCAATGAGCAGTTCTTC. The chain is built from TRBV6-5 and TRBJ2-1; TRBD2 agrees at 8 bases. Germline V lookup: CDR1 MNHEY, CDR2 SVGAGI. The CDR3 is made up of 15 amino acids. V was clipped by 6 bases and J by 6 bases; unmatched bases: 10.

The chain carries TRBV27 and TRBJ1-2; D might be TRBD1 (5 bases). V lost 5 bases to trimming and J lost 6 bases, with 22 bases between them. CDR1 and CDR2 from the germline V gene are MNHEY and SMNVEV (reference sequence). The CDR3 runs to 16 residues. CDR3: CASSPAYDRVVDGYTF. CDR3 DNA: TGTGCCAGCAGTCCAGCCTACGACAGAGTGGTGGATGGCTACACCTTC.

The chain couples TRBV10-1 to TRBJ2-1; 10 nucleotides agree with TRBD2. Germline-derived CDR1 and CDR2 are WNHNN and SYGVQD (reference sequence). CDR3 length: 13 amino acids. The trim removed 9 bases at V and 6 bases at J, leaving 5 bases unmatched. The CDR3 DNA sequence: TGCGCCAGTAAGCGGGAGGGCCTCAATGAGCAGTTCTTC. This codes for CASKREGLNEQFF.

This clone was seen once. Germline is not matched at one junction end, which may reflect a read error. The rearrangement joins TRBV7-7 to TRBJ2-7; the match to TRBD1 covers 8 bases. CDR1 and CDR2 from the germline V gene are SSHAT and FNYEAQ (reference sequence). CDR3 length: 13 amino acids. The CDR3 region has the DNA TGTGCTAGCAGCCCGACAGGGGACTACGAGCAGTACTTC. It codes for CASSPTGDYEQYF.

V is TRBV5-4 and J is TRBJ1-1; D perhaps matches TRBD1 (5 bases). This CDR3 has 16 residues. In germline, CDR1 is SGHNT, CDR2 YYREEE (reference sequence). V lost 1 base and J 1 base, leaving 14 bases between the germline ends. The CDR3 is CASSLTGAEGNTEAFF. Written as DNA, the CDR3 is TGTGCCAGCAGCTTGACAGGAGCGGAGGGGAACACTGAAGCTTTCTTT.

This sequence joins TRBV5-8 and TRBJ2-7, with 14 nucleotides matching TRBD2. The CDR3 length is 17 residues. Per the germline V gene, CDR1 is SGHTS and CDR2 is YDEGEE. V lost 4 bases and J lost 0; bases outside the gene matches: 6. The CDR3 DNA is TGTGCCAGCAGCCTTGGGACTAGCGGGGGAAGCTCCTACGAGCAGTACTTC. It codes for CASSLGTSGGSSYEQYF.

The chain combines TRBV5-1 with TRBJ2-7, with 7 bases aligning to TRBD1. Germline V gene lookup returns CDR1 SGHRS and CDR2 YFSETQ. The CDR3 is made up of 16 amino acids. V shed 0 bases, J shed 0 bases, and the junction held 6 bases outside the gene matches. CDR3 loop: CASSLGDSTRSYEQYF. DNA for the CDR3: TGCGCCAGCAGCTTGGGGGACAGTACACGCTCCTACGAGCAGTACTTC.

This clone has just a few counts. The V and J genes are TRBV6-1 and TRBJ2-3; 7 bases line up with TRBD2. V lost 1 base, J lost 4 bases, and 8 bases stayed unmatched. CDR3 size: 16 residues. Germline lookup yields CDR1 MNHNS and CDR2 SASEGT. The CDR3 region is CASSEEGGSGADTQYF. CDR3 nucleotides: TGTGCCAGCAGTGAAGAGGGCGGGAGCGGAGCAGATACGCAGTATTTT.

The J gene is TRBJ2-7, the V gene TRBV5-1, with 7 bases lining up with TRBD1. Trimming cost V 0 bases and J 2 bases; bases outside gene matches: 14. The CDR3 is 18 amino acids. Per germline, CDR1 SGHRS and CDR2 YFSETQ. CDR3 sequence: CASSLGQGGRLPTYEQYF. CDR3 nucleotides: TGCGCCAGCAGCTTGGGACAGGGCGGGCGTCTACCCACCTACGAGCAGTACTTC.

The table lists this clone with a few counts. The CDR3 carries no conserved terminal phenylalanine or tryptophan, so it likely arises from a read error. It is unclear where the CDR3 begins or ends on the DNA, so no DNA is shown, and the CDR3 is as TCRdb lists it. The chain recombines TRBV2 with TRBJ2-7; the table's D call, TRBD1, has no DNA check behind it. Germline CDR1 is SNHLY and CDR2 is FYNNEI. The CDR3 has 13 amino acids, counting both end residues. CDR3 sequence reads: CASRGLSGHFVSD.

The table lists this clone with a few counts. J is TRBJ2-7 and V is TRBV6-1, with 7 bases aligning to TRBD1. Trimming took 6 bases from V and 0 from J; bases not matched to a gene: 5. The CDR3 length is 14 residues. Per germline, CDR1 MNHNS and CDR2 SASEGT. For the CDR3, the DNA is TGTGCCAGCAGGTGGACAGGAGCCTCCTACGAGCAGTACTTC. It specifies CASRWTGASYEQYF.

The rearrangement links TRBV27 to TRBJ2-7, with D hard to call. Germline values: CDR1 MNHEY, CDR2 SMNVEV (reference sequence). The germline V and J ends were trimmed by 4 bases and 0 bases, with 7 bases remaining between them. This CDR3 comprises 13 residues. The CDR3 sequence is CASSWALSYEQYF. CDR3 nucleotides: TGTGCCAGCAGTTGGGCTCTCTCCTACGAGCAGTACTTC.

The chain combines TRBV15 with TRBJ2-5; D may be TRBD2 (5 bases). Trimming removed 1 base at V and 4 bases at J, with 13 bases between. Germline V lookup: CDR1 LNHNV, CDR2 YYDKDF (reference sequence). The CDR3 extends over 15 amino acids. The CDR3, as DNA: TGTGCCACCAGCAGAGGTGGGATGCGGGTAGAGACCCAGTACTTC. It is translated as CATSRGGMRVETQYF.

J is TRBJ2-1 and V is TRBV30; 10 bases align to TRBD2. Germline CDR1 reads GTSNPN; CDR2 reads SVGIG (reference sequence). This CDR3 contains 13 residues. J was trimmed by 13 bases and V by 1 base; bases with no gene match: 7. The CDR3 reads CAWSGLAGVEQFF. The DNA for the CDR3 is TGTGCCTGGAGTGGTCTAGCGGGAGTGGAACAGTTCTTC.

About this clone itself: Germline is not matched at one junction end, which may reflect a read error. The chain links TRBV7-7 to TRBJ2-7; D might be TRBD1 (5 bases). Germline assignment: CDR1 SSHAT and CDR2 FNYEAQ (reference sequence). CDR3 length equals 13 residues. In DNA, the CDR3 is TGTGCTAGCAGCTTCGACAGAGATTACGAGCAGTACTTC. It encodes CASSFDRDYEQYF.

The chain employs TRBV27 and TRBJ1-5; 8 nucleotides align to TRBD1. CDR3 length: 14 amino acids. The germline gives CDR1 MNHEY, CDR2 SMNVEV (reference sequence). The ends lost 5 bases at V and 7 bases at J; junction bases unmatched: 7. CDR3 sequence: CASSPRTGWQPQHF. CDR3 bases: TGTGCCAGCAGTCCTAGGACAGGGTGGCAGCCCCAGCATTTT.

This chain connects TRBV7-9 to TRBJ1-1, with a weak D call TRBD1 (6 bases). Germline V gene sequence: CDR1 SEHNR, CDR2 FQNEAQ (reference sequence). The CDR3 loop spans 16 amino acids. V was clipped by 3 bases and J by 0 bases, with 14 bases between them. CDR3 nucleotide sequence: TGTGCCAGCAGCTTGGGAACAGGGAAGATGAACACTGAAGCTTTCTTT. This encodes CASSLGTGKMNTEAFF.

The chain carries TRBV7-2 and TRBJ1-3, with 8 bases fitting TRBD1. The germline V gene has CDR1 SGHTA and CDR2 FQGNSA. J gave up 7 bases and V 5 bases, and 7 bases lay outside the gene matches. The CDR3 is made up of 14 amino acids. The CDR3 DNA follows: TGTGCCAGCAGCAACAGGGGGATTCAGAACACCATATATTTT. This encodes CASSNRGIQNTIYF.

The J gene is TRBJ1-5, the V gene TRBV6-5; the D gene is possibly TRBD1 (5 bases). The CDR3 has 14 residues. CDR1 and CDR2 from the germline V gene are MNHEY and SVGAGI. V lost 0 bases and J lost 5, with 8 bases in between. CDR3 protein: CASSYSTVDQPQHF. In nucleotides, the CDR3 is TGTGCCAGCAGTTACTCGACAGTAGATCAGCCCCAGCATTTT.

V gene TRBV5-6 combines with J gene TRBJ2-3, with a tentative D call TRBD2 (5 bases). This CDR3 has 13 amino acids. Per the germline V gene, CDR1 is SGHDT and CDR2 is YYEEEE. V shed 4 bases and J shed 5 bases, with 11 bases lying between them. This CDR3 reads CASSLRRGDTQYF. The CDR3 region has the DNA TGTGCCAGCAGCCTACGCCGGGGAGATACGCAGTATTTT.

The J gene is TRBJ2-7, the V gene TRBV5-1; TRBD1 matches 9 bases. CDR3 size: 16 residues. CDR1 is SGHRS and CDR2 is YFSETQ in the germline V gene. V lost 7 bases, J lost 6 bases, and 17 bases stayed unmatched. CDR3 nucleotides: TGCGCCAGCTCTTCAACAGGGGGCAGGTCCCCCAGCGAGCAGTACTTC. This codes for CASSSTGGRSPSEQYF.

The J gene is TRBJ2-7, the V gene TRBV6-5; TRBD1 matches at 9 bases. This CDR3 spans 16 amino acids. After removal of 2 bases from V and 3 bases from J, the junction contained 8 bases not matched to a gene. Germline loops: CDR1 MNHEY, CDR2 SVGAGI. The CDR3 DNA reads TGTGCCAGCAGTTACGCTCTAGGGACAGGGTTCTACGAGCAGTACTTC. This codes for CASSYALGTGFYEQYF.

The chain has TRBV7-9 and TRBJ1-2, with 8 bases that match TRBD1. Germline V gene data show CDR1 as SEHNR and CDR2 as FQNEAQ (reference sequence). This CDR3 has 16 amino acids. Trimming at V came to 1 base and at J to 6 bases, leaving 10 bases not matched to a gene. Here the CDR3 DNA reads TGTGCCAGCAGCTTAGGTGATGCAGGGGGCCAGAATGGCTACACCTTC. Translated, it gives CASSLGDAGGQNGYTF.

As to this clone: A junction boundary mismatches the germline segment, possibly from a read error. The CDR3 DNA follows: TGTGCCAGCAGCTTAGACCGACAGCCACCCTTC. Its protein is CASSLDRQPPF. The V call is TRBV7-9, the J call TRBJ1-2; D might be TRBD1 (5 bases). Per the germline V gene, CDR1 is SEHNR and CDR2 is FQNEAQ (reference sequence). CDR3 size: 11 residues.

The chain employs TRBV6-1 and TRBJ1-2, with no clear D. This CDR3 has 11 amino acids. The V end lost 8 bases, the J end lost 2 bases, and 6 bases lay between the germline ends. CDR1 MNHNS and CDR2 SASEGT come from the germline V gene. CDR3 bases: TGTGCCAGCCACAAGAACTATGGCTACACCTTC. Translated: CASHKNYGYTF.

The rearrangement uses TRBV5-1 and TRBJ2-1; TRBD2 might be the D (6 bases). Germline CDR1 SGHRS, CDR2 YFSETQ. V lost 7 bases to trimming and J lost 13 bases, with 15 bases between them. The CDR3 extends over 11 amino acids. The CDR3 protein is CASGDRGSQFF. Here the CDR3 DNA reads TGCGCCAGCGGAGACCGGGGGTCCCAGTTCTTC.

CDR3 region: CASSPGQNTEAFF. The CDR3 DNA reads TGTGCCAGCTCACCGGGACAGAACACTGAAGCTTTCTTT. The V call is TRBV18, the J call TRBJ1-1; D may be TRBD1 (6 bases). Germline CDR1 reads KGHSH; CDR2 reads LQKENI. V lost 3 bases and J 1 base, leaving 6 bases between the germline ends. The CDR3 length is 13 residues.